The T cell receptor beta chain under discussion was sequenced for a study of T cells in Graves' hyperthyroidism and ophthalmopathy. Researchers took RNA transcripts and amplified the TCR beta CDR3 regions from them. RT-PCR in the first round (using the HTBI primer set) targeted the TCR CDR3. TCRdb ran MiXCR on the multiplex PCR reads and lists one entry per CDR3 protein. Of more than 550,000 distinct CDR3 sequences in the sample, under 20% were seen once. The germline V and J ends were trimmed by 2 bases and 6 bases, with 20 bases remaining between them. The CDR3 runs 17 residues. Germline-derived CDR1 and CDR2 are SGHAT and FQNNGV. Those patients with uncontrolled infection, other autoimmune disease, pregnancy or lactation were excluded. This clonotype was counted ten times or more.

The chain uses TRBV11-2 and TRBJ1-3; weak D call: TRBD1 (5 bases). This receptor was taken from a woman between 45 and 65 years old with Graves' hyperthyroidism that later progressed to Graves' ophthalmopathy. Sequenced material: blood. CDR3 DNA sequence: TGTGCCAGCAGCTTATCCGGGGGAAAAAACGGCGTAAACACCATATATTTT. Amino acid sequence: CASSLSGGKNGVNTIYF.